One sample yielded the 17 T cell receptor beta chains listed below, sequenced in a study of shared clonotypes between healthy human individuals (dated by TCRdb to 2020 to 2022). The receptor library was made with the immunoSEQ multiplex PCR assay. Imported from immuneACCESS, the table was reduced by TCRdb to in-frame sequences with V and J called. These copies leave out some clones; in studies compared against another copy, an unresolved V gene accounts for under half, and the cause of the remainder is not known. In this sample the table shows about 1.4 million clones, roughly 96% of which occur a single time. The ten largest clonotypes hold about 1.2% of the sample. Sequenced material: naive CD4+ T cells sorted from blood. What this sample's cell subset or site label stands for: CD45RA+ positively selected. These receptor sequences come from a young man in good health.

This chain joins TRBV15 and TRBJ2-5, with D tentatively TRBD1 or TRBD2 (5 bases each). V was cut by 5 bases and J by 9 bases, with 13 bases left in between. Germline V CDR1 and CDR2: LNHNV, YYDKDF (reference sequence). This CDR3 contains 12 residues. CDR3 nucleotides: TGTGCCACCAGCGGGACCCAAAATGCCCAGTACTTC. The encoded protein is CATSGTQNAQYF.

This chain joins TRBV4-1 and TRBJ2-4; possibly TRBD1 for D (5 bases). Germline V gene sequence: CDR1 MGHRA, CDR2 YSYEKL. V lost 1 base and J lost 1, with 8 bases in between. The CDR3 has 15 amino acids. CDR3 DNA sequence: TGCGCCAGCAGCCAAGGCCCAGGGGCCAAAAACATTCAGTACTTC. This codes for CASSQGPGAKNIQYF.

The chain combines TRBV6-5 with TRBJ1-4; possibly TRBD1 for D (5 bases). V was pared by 7 bases and J by 5 bases, with 14 bases between. The germline gives CDR1 MNHEY, CDR2 SVGAGI. The CDR3 runs 14 residues. The CDR3 DNA reads TGTGCCAGCACCACTCCTCGGGGGAATGAAAAACTGTTTTTT. Protein: CASTTPRGNEKLFF.

The V call is TRBV11-1, the J call TRBJ2-3; 8 bases are shared with TRBD1. This CDR3 has 18 amino acids. Germline assignment: CDR1 SGHAT and CDR2 FQDESV (reference sequence). Unmatched junction bases numbered 11, after V lost 1 base and J lost 2 bases. The CDR3, as DNA: TGTGCCAGCAGCTTAGATGTGGTGGGACAGGCATACACAGATACGCAGTATTTT. Encoded protein: CASSLDVVGQAYTDTQYF.

V usage is TRBV7-8 and J usage is TRBJ2-1, with 10 bases lining up with TRBD2. CDR1 and CDR2 from the germline V gene are SGHVS and FQNEAQ. V was pared by 5 bases and J by 6 bases, with 4 bases of the junction left unmatched. This CDR3 region has 14 residues. The CDR3 bases are TGTGCCAGCAGCCCCCGACTAGCGGGCAATGAGCAGTTCTTC. It codes for CASSPRLAGNEQFF.

The chain joins TRBV9 to TRBJ2-6; D may be TRBD1 or TRBD2 (5 bases each). From germline, CDR1 is SGDLS and CDR2 YYNGEE. Deletions cut 4 bases from V and 0 bases from J, with 29 bases between. This CDR3 spans 22 amino acids. In DNA form, the CDR3 reads TGTGCCAGCAGCACTAGTTCCCCCAGACGTGAGGGGCCAGACTCTGGGGCCAACGTCCTGACTTTC. Translated, it gives CASSTSSPRREGPDSGANVLTF.

This sequence joins TRBV5-1 and TRBJ2-2; tentative D call: TRBD2 (5 bases). This CDR3 is built from 14 residues. V was cut by 4 bases and J by 6 bases, with 13 bases left in between. Germline CDR1 SGHRS, CDR2 YFSETQ. This chain's CDR3 is CASSASGFSGELFF. Written as DNA, the CDR3 is TGCGCCAGCAGCGCATCGGGGTTCTCCGGGGAGCTGTTTTTT. Filled out from reference TRBV5-1 and TRBJ2-2, the complete variable domain reads KAGVTQTPRYLIKTRGQQVTLSCSPISGHRSVSWYQQTPGQGLQFLFEYFSETQRNKGNFPGRFSGRQFSNSRSEMNVSTLELGDSALYLCASSASGFSGELFFGEGSRLTVL.

The J gene is TRBJ2-7, the V gene TRBV11-3; weak D call: TRBD1 (5 bases). V gave up 2 bases and J gave up 4 bases, with 9 bases separating them. CDR3 length: 13 amino acids. The germline V gene encodes CDR1 SGHNT and CDR2 YENEEA. Here the CDR3 DNA reads TGTGCCAGCAGCTTAATGGCAGGGTACGAGCAGTACTTC. Protein sequence: CASSLMAGYEQYF.

This rearrangement joins TRBV5-6 to TRBJ2-2; TRBD2 matches 13 bases. The CDR3 spans 18 residues. Germline trimming cut 2 bases from V and 4 bases from J; bases unmatched to any gene: 8. Germline V gives CDR1 SGHDT, CDR2 YYEEEE. The CDR3 DNA reads as TGTGCCAGCAGCTTTAGGACTAGCGGGAGAAGCGGCACCGGGGAGCTGTTTTTT. This sequence encodes CASSFRTSGRSGTGELFF.

The chain has TRBV6-6 and TRBJ2-1; the match to TRBD2 covers 9 bases. Germline CDR1 and CDR2: MNHNY and SVGAGI (reference sequence). The V and J ends lost 7 bases and 7 bases, in that order; junction bases with no gene match: 14. The CDR3 is 16 amino acids. CDR3 in DNA: TGTGCCAGCACCCCAAGGGCAGCGGGAGGTGGGAATGAGCAGTTCTTC. Its translation: CASTPRAAGGGNEQFF.

The V call is TRBV5-1, the J call TRBJ2-7; 8 bases fit TRBD1. V trimming: 5 bases; J trimming: 5 bases; junction bases outside the gene matches: 9. Germline CDR1 reads SGHRS; CDR2 reads YFSETQ. CDR3 length: 14 residues. The CDR3 sequence: CASSEQGALNEQYF. The CDR3 nucleotides read TGCGCCAGCAGTGAGCAGGGGGCTCTCAACGAGCAGTACTTC.

V is TRBV7-2 and J is TRBJ1-2; tentative D call: TRBD1 (6 bases). V was shortened by 5 bases and J by 3 bases, with 10 bases between the two germline ends. Germline CDR1 and CDR2: SGHTA and FQGNSA. This CDR3 comprises 13 residues. The CDR3 DNA reads as TGTGCCAGCAGCCGACAGGTGGACTATGGCTACACCTTC. This gives the protein CASSRQVDYGYTF.

The chain joins TRBV2 to TRBJ2-5; 11 nucleotides align to TRBD2. Germline V CDR1 and CDR2: SNHLY, FYNNEI. The CDR3 sequence is 13 residues long. V dropped 11 bases and J dropped 3; count of bases not matched to a gene: 5. CDR3 region: CAGSGLAEETQYF. The CDR3 DNA sequence: TGTGCCGGATCGGGACTAGCGGAAGAGACCCAGTACTTC. Supplemented by reference TRBV2 and TRBJ2-5, the full variable domain reads EPEVTQTPSHQVTQMGQEVILRCVPISNHLYFYWYRQILGQKVEFLVSFYNNEISEKSEIFDDQFSVERPDGSNFTLKIRSTKLEDSAMYFCAGSGLAEETQYFGPGTRLLVL.

V and J are TRBV7-2 and TRBJ2-2; TRBD2 matches at 9 bases. Germline V gives CDR1 SGHTA, CDR2 FQGNSA. The CDR3 runs to 19 residues. V lost 4 bases and J lost 7; bases outside the gene matches: 19. Here the CDR3 reads CASSWRWGSGSLRGGELFF. DNA of the CDR3: TGTGCCAGCAGCTGGCGATGGGGTAGCGGGAGCCTCAGGGGCGGGGAGCTGTTTTTT. Full variable domain (rest looked up from reference TRBV7-2 and TRBJ2-2): GAGVSQSPSNKVTEKGKDVELRCDPISGHTALYWYRQSLGQGLEFLIYFQGNSAPDKSGLPSDRFSAERTGGSVSTLTIQRTQQEDSAVYLCASSWRWGSGSLRGGELFFGEGSRLTVL.

The chain uses TRBV6-6 and TRBJ2-1, with 13 bases lining up with TRBD2. With V trimmed by 4 bases and J by 7 bases, 7 bases remained unmatched. The germline V gene encodes CDR1 MNHNY and CDR2 SVGAGI (reference sequence). The CDR3 sequence is 16 residues long. The CDR3 region has the DNA TGTGCCAGCAGTTTGGGACTAGCGGGATATGTGAATGAGCAGTTCTTC. It encodes CASSLGLAGYVNEQFF.

V and J are TRBV5-4 and TRBJ2-3, with 10 positions matching TRBD2. This CDR3 has 15 amino acids. V was clipped by 3 bases and J by 3 bases; unmatched bases: 4. Germline V CDR1 and CDR2: SGHNT, YYREEE (reference sequence). In nucleotides, the CDR3 is TGTGCCAGCAGCTCCGGGACTAGCGTGACAGATACGCAGTATTTT. Translating gives CASSSGTSVTDTQYF.

This chain links TRBV10-3 with TRBJ1-2, with TRBD1 matching 7 bases. V gave up 5 bases and J gave up 7 bases; unmatched junction bases: 16. The V gene's germline CDR1 is ENHRY and CDR2 SYGVKD. There are 16 residues in the CDR3. The DNA for the CDR3 is TGTGCCATCAGTCAACCTGCGACAGGGAGTCGCGGTGGCTACACCTTC. Translated, it gives CAISQPATGSRGGYTF.